This is a list of T cell receptor beta chains from one sample in a study of vaccination effects on CD4 cells after COVID-19. Clones were read by immunoSEQ multiplex PCR, and TCRdb kept only the in-frame ones, dropping some. The sample shows 70,000 or so clones, around 77% of them seen only once. What these receptors recognize is not known. This specimen was CD4+ T cells from PBMCs cultured without peptide, taken before COVID-19 vaccination. All receptors derive from a human donor who received a COVID-19 vaccine. CDR3s include the opening cysteine and the closing phenylalanine or tryptophan. A D gene is named only where the DNA matches it firmly. Expanded clones get a size class; other rows say once, few or many, or leave the size out.

J gene: TRBJ1-1; clone size: -; V gene: TRBV29-1; D gene: -; CDR3 protein: CSVVTTGLGGTEAFF; CDR3 DNA: TGCAGCGTTGTCACAACAGGGCTTGGGGGCACTGAAGCTTTCTTT
J gene: TRBJ1-1; clone size: -; V gene: TRBV6-5; D gene: -; CDR3 protein: CASRNRAGDTEAFF; CDR3 DNA: TGTGCCAGCAGGAACAGGGCGGGGGACACTGAAGCTTTCTTT
J gene: TRBJ1-3; clone size: -; V gene: TRBV29-1; D gene: -; CDR3 protein: CSVVEDSGNTIYF; CDR3 DNA: TGCAGCGTTGTAGAGGACTCTGGAAACACCATATATTTT
J gene: TRBJ1-3; clone size: -; V gene: TRBV5-1; D gene: -; CDR3 protein: CASSVSTGTSSGNTIYF; CDR3 DNA: TGCGCCAGCAGCGTATCTACCGGGACGAGCTCTGGAAACACCATATATTTT
J gene: TRBJ1-2; clone size: -; V gene: TRBV18; D gene: -; CDR3 protein: CASSGGSRYGYTF; CDR3 DNA: TGTGCCAGCTCCGGGGGGTCTAGGTATGGCTACACCTTC
J gene: TRBJ1-1; clone size: -; V gene: TRBV6-2/TRBV6-3; D gene: TRBD1; CDR3 protein: CASSQGGAATFF; CDR3 DNA: TGTGCCAGCAGTCAGGGGGGGGCGGCAACTTTCTTT
J gene: TRBJ2-5; clone size: -; V gene: TRBV7-8; D gene: TRBD2; CDR3 protein: CASSHRTSGGWETQYF; CDR3 DNA: TGTGCCAGCAGTCACAGGACTAGCGGGGGGTGGGAGACCCAGTACTTC
J gene: TRBJ2-6; clone size: once; V gene: TRBV29-1; D gene: TRBD1; CDR3 protein: CSDRGTFSGANVLTF; CDR3 DNA: TGCAGCGACAGGGGGACTTTCTCTGGGGCCAACGTCCTGACTTTC
J gene: TRBJ1-1; clone size: once; V gene: TRBV2; D gene: TRBD1; CDR3 protein: CASRETGLSSVNTEAFF; CDR3 DNA: TGTGCCAGCAGAGAGACAGGGCTTTCTTCTGTGAACACTGAAGCTTTCTTT
J gene: TRBJ1-1; clone size: -; V gene: TRBV10-3; D gene: -; CDR3 protein: CAIRDTSNTEAFF; CDR3 DNA: TGTGCCATCAGGGACACCTCGAACACTGAAGCTTTCTTT
J gene: TRBJ2-2; clone size: -; V gene: TRBV5-1; D gene: TRBD2; CDR3 protein: CASSSTPGGSGELFF; CDR3 DNA: TGCGCCAGCAGCTCTACACCCGGGGGGTCCGGGGAGCTGTTTTTT
J gene: TRBJ2-2; clone size: once; V gene: TRBV6-6; D gene: -; CDR3 protein: CASSPFWSLNTGELFF; CDR3 DNA: TGTGCCAGCAGCCCCTTCTGGTCCCTGAACACCGGGGAGCTGTTTTTT
J gene: TRBJ2-3; clone size: -; V gene: TRBV3-1/TRBV3-2; D gene: -; CDR3 protein: CASSHFSGGGVTDTQYF; CDR3 DNA: TGTGCCAGCAGCCATTTTAGTGGAGGGGGGGTCACAGATACGCAGTATTTT
J gene: TRBJ1-2; clone size: -; V gene: TRBV6-5; D gene: -; CDR3 protein: CASSYRRTEENYGYTF; CDR3 DNA: TGTGCCAGCAGTTACCGCCGGACAGAAGAAAACTATGGCTACACCTTC
J gene: TRBJ1-1; clone size: medium-sized; V gene: TRBV6-6; D gene: -; CDR3 protein: CASSLANTEAFF; CDR3 DNA: TGTGCCAGCAGCTTAGCGAACACTGAAGCTTTCTTT
J gene: TRBJ2-3; clone size: -; V gene: TRBV9; D gene: TRBD2; CDR3 protein: CASSAEGGLAGGLTDTQYF; CDR3 DNA: TGTGCCAGCAGCGCAGAAGGGGGACTAGCGGGGGGTTTGACAGATACGCAGTATTTT
J gene: TRBJ2-1; clone size: -; V gene: TRBV20-1; D gene: -; CDR3 protein: CSASGAADTLSMGQFF; CDR3 DNA: TGCAGTGCTAGTGGAGCGGCGGATACACTATCTATGGGGCAGTTCTTC
J gene: TRBJ1-4; clone size: -; V gene: TRBV7-9; D gene: -; CDR3 protein: CASSLGVSVDGKLFF; CDR3 DNA: TGTGCCAGCAGCTTAGGGGTGTCAGTTGATGGAAAACTGTTTTTT
J gene: TRBJ1-2; clone size: once; V gene: TRBV5-1; D gene: -; CDR3 protein: CASKFPGGDGYTF; CDR3 DNA: TGCGCCAGCAAATTTCCGGGGGGGGATGGCTACACCTTC
J gene: TRBJ1-2; clone size: -; V gene: TRBV28; D gene: -; CDR3 protein: CASGQLDHYGYTF; CDR3 DNA: TGTGCCAGCGGACAGCTTGACCACTATGGCTACACCTTC
J gene: TRBJ2-1; clone size: -; V gene: TRBV12-2; D gene: -; CDR3 protein: CASRLTLRGGQIGNEQFF; CDR3 DNA: TGTGCAAGTCGCTTAACTCTGCGGGGGGGCCAAATCGGCAATGAGCAGTTCTTC
J gene: TRBJ2-5; clone size: -; V gene: TRBV10-1; D gene: -; CDR3 protein: CASSGGAQDQETQYF; CDR3 DNA: TGCGCCAGCAGTGGGGGGGCGCAGGACCAAGAGACCCAGTACTTC
J gene: TRBJ1-5; clone size: few; V gene: TRBV7-9; D gene: -; CDR3 protein: CASSQAGQPQHF; CDR3 DNA: TGTGCCAGCAGTCAAGCCGGGCAGCCCCAGCATTTT